This TCR beta chain was recovered during a study of cytomegalovirus exposure and HLA in healthy donors. On this clone: Its antigen is unidentified. This CDR3 is also generated by other DNA sequences in the sample.

Overall study results and limits: Donors belonging to an Asian-associated ancestry cluster reportedly showed fewer N-insertions in productive TCRs than the roughly 670-donor mean, according to what a later analysis found. Trimming of TCR beta V- and J-genes showed a link, identified in a later analysis, to a missense DCLRE1C variant.

V lost 1 base to trimming and J lost 4 bases, with 10 bases between them. The CDR3 is made up of 14 amino acids. Germline V gene data show CDR1 as SGHDN and CDR2 as FVKESK. With 60 Vbeta and 13 Jbeta primers, the PCR was carried out. The repertoire was sequenced with immunoSEQ multiplex PCR; TCRdb's copy has only in-frame clones and lacks some. Of under 200,000 clones detected, roughly 80% appear once; the ten largest clones hold more than 7%. The chain has TRBV14 and TRBJ1-1; D may be TRBD1 (6 bases). The source material was PBMCs. The origin of this receptor is a male donor in good health and CMV-seropositive. Here the CDR3 DNA reads TGTGCCAGCAGCCAAGTTAGGGGGGGCACTGAAGCTTTCTTT. Its translation is CASSQVRGGTEAFF. The complete variable domain, with remaining parts taken from reference TRBV14 and TRBJ1-1, reads EAGVTQFPSHSVIEKGQTVTLRCDPISGHDNLYWYRRVMGKEIKFLLHFVKESKQDESGMPNNRFLAERTGGTYSTLKVQPAELEDSGVYFCASSQVRGGTEAFFGQGTRLTVV.